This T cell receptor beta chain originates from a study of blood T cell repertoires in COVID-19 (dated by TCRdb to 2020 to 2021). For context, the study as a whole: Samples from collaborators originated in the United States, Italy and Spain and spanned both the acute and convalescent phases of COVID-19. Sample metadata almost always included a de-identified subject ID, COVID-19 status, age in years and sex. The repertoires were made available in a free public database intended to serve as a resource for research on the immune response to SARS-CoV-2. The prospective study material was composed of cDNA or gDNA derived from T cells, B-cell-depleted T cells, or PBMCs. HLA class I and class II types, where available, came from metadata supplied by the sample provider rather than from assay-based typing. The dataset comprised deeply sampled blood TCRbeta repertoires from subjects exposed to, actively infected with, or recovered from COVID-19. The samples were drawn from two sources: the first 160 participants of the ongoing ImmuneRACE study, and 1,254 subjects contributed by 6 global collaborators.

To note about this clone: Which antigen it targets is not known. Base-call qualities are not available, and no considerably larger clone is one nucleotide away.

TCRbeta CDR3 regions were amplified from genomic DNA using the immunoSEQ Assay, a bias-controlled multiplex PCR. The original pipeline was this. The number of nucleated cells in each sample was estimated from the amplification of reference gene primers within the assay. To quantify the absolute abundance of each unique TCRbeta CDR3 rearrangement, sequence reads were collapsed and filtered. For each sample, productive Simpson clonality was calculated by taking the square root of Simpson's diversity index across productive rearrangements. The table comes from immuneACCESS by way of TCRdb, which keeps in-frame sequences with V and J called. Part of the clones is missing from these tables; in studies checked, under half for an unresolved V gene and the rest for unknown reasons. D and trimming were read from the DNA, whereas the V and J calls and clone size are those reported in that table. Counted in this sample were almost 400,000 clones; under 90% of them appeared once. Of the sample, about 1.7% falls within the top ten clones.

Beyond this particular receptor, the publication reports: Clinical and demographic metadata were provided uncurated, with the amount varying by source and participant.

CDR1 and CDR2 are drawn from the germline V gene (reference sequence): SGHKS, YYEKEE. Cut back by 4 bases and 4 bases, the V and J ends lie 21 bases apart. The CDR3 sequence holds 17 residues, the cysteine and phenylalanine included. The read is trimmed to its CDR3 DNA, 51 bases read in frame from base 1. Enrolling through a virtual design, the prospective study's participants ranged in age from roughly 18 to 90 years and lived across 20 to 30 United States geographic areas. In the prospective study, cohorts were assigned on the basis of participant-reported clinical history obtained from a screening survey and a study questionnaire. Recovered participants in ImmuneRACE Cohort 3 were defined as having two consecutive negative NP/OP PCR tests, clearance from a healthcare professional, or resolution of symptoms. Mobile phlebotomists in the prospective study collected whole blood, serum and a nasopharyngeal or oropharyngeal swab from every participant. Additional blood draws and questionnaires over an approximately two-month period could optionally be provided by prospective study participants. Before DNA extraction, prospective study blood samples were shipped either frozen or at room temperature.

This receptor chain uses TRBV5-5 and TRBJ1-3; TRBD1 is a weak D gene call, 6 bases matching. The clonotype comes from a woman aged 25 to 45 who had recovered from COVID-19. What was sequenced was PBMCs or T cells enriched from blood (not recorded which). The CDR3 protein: CASSRGALNSGGNTIYF. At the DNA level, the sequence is TGTGCCAGCAGCCGGGGGGCCTTAAACTCTGGAGGAAACACCATATATTTT. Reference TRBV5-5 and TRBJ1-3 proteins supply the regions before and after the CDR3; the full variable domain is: DAGVTQSPTHLIKTRGQQVTLRCSPISGHKSVSWYQQVLGQGPQFIFQYYEKEERGRGNFPDRFSARQFPNYSSELNVNALLLGDSALYLCASSRGALNSGGNTIYFGEGSWLTVV.